Here is one T cell receptor (beta chain) with its context. No cognate antigen has been identified for it. No much larger clone is present one base from it, and per-base qualities are unavailable. The CDR3 regions of human TCRbeta chains were analyzed by immunosequencing. Per the authors' processing: Repertoire TCRs were checked for matches against a reference library of SARS-CoV-2-specific TCRs that had been generated using the MIRA antigen-specificity platform. Breadth meant the fraction of unique TCRs that were SARS-CoV-2-associated, whereas depth meant the fraction of total T cells that were SARS-CoV-2-associated. Each spike-specific TCR was assigned to its reactive spike region and to a CD4 or CD8 class using the MIRA data. Log10-transformed breadth and depth values were compared by one-way ANOVA with Sidak's multiple comparisons tests. This immuneACCESS table, as held by TCRdb, lists in-frame sequences with V and J called but not all clones. Of the missing ones, under half trace to an unresolved V gene in checked studies; the others have no known cause. V and J calls and clone size come straight from that table; D and trimming were deduced from the DNA. A total of roughly 150,000 clones appear in this sample, just over 90% of them only once. The biggest ten clones account for less than 1.5% of the sample.

The label giving this sample's time point can be read as: about 28 days (+/-7) after the second vaccine dose. Because spike-specific TCR depth and breadth did not differ between the two schedules, AZD1222 recipients who got a second dose at roughly 4 weeks were pooled with those who got a second dose at roughly 12 weeks. Samples from vaccinated people were obtained from the UK trials COV001 and COV002, which included a single-blind randomized controlled phase 2/3 trial of AZD1222 (ChAdOx1 nCoV-19) in healthy adults. For TCRbeta chain sequencing, PBMC samples were collected from trial participants at day 0 and at day 28 after the second dose. The sample comes from a study of T cell responses to AZD1222 COVID-19 vaccine (dated by TCRdb to the early 2020s). In terms of the full investigation: TCR sequencing covered 230 to 250 trial participants: roughly 200 given two doses of AZD1222 and around 26 given two doses of MenACWY control vaccine. Enrollment into the trials was organized by age into subgroups of 18-55, 56-69 and 70-plus years, and those subgroups contained roughly 150, 30 and 60 TCR-sequenced participants, respectively.

Reading the germline V gene (reference sequence) gives CDR1 LNHDA and CDR2 SQIVND. The CDR3, from cysteine to phenylalanine, totals 13 residues. Only CDR3 DNA remains: 39 bases, in frame from the first base. Relative to germline, V is 7 bases shorter and J is 4 bases shorter, with 11 bases between their ends. General conclusions and limits of the study: The 56-69-year group was small, and its depth increase did not reach significance, likely because of low power. No day 14 peak-response samples were available, so repertoires were characterized only after the peak T cell response. Most participants were white British and females outnumbered males, and the authors suggested that clonal diversity may have been underestimated. Vaccine-associated CD4 TCRs spanned the whole spike protein, with dominant responses in regions 160-218 and 743-854. Only 5 to 7 AZD1222 recipients were SARS-CoV-2 seropositive at baseline, limiting conclusions about previously exposed vaccinees. Reportedly, almost half of the unique spike-specific TCRs recognized epitopes lying outside the regions that are mutated in the B.1.351 and B.1.1.7 variants. After two AZD1222 doses, spike-specific TCR breadth and depth were significantly higher than at day 0 and than in MenACWY recipients.

The rearrangement combines TRBV19 with TRBJ2-1; possibly the D gene is TRBD1, per 6 matching bases. The sample here was peripheral blood, taken 28 days after the second AZD1222 dose. The origin of this receptor is an adult who received the AZD1222 COVID-19 vaccine. Here is the DNA: TGTGCCAGTACTACAGGGATGTACAATGAGCAGTTCTTC. Its amino acids are CASTTGMYNEQFF.